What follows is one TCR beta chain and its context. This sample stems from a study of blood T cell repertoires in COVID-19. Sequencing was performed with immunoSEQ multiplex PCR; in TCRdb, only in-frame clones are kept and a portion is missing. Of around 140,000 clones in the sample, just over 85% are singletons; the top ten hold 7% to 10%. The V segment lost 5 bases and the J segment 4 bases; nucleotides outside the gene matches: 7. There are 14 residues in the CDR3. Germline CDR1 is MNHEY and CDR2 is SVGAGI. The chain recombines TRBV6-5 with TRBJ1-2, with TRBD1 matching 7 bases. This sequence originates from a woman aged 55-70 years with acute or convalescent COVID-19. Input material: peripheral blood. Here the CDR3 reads CASSTRGTVYGYTF. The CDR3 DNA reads TGTGCCAGCAGTACAAGGGGGACAGTCTATGGCTACACCTTC.